Within the sample, the clone carrying this TCR beta chain is medium-sized (0.01 to 0.1%). Its specificity is not known. The time point was: sample taken at primary tumor resection. From tumor, nontumor lung or frozen PBMC, whole RNA was taken unsorted for sequencing. Single TCR cDNA molecules each had their own unique molecular identifier. TCRdb recomputed calls from the 5' RACE reads with MiXCR, one row per CDR3 protein. This sample yields roughly 800 distinct CDR3 sequences, of which around 10% are seen a single time; around 32% belongs to the top ten. The data stem from a study of spatial heterogeneity in lung cancer. As for the study in general: Raw reads contained each unique TCR and UMI combination more than ten times on average. Study-level points and caveats: The study estimated about 7.3% alpha and approximately 14% beta chain coverage of tumor T cells. Tumoral mutation counts were tracked by counts of expanded intratumoral alpha and beta TCRs.

This TCR was recovered from a male donor with early-stage non-small cell lung cancer. Source: lung tumor tissue, taken at surgery.

In DNA, the CDR3 is TGTGCCAGTAGTACCCGGGACGCGAGGGATGAAAAACTGTTTTTT. The encoded protein is CASSTRDARDEKLFF. The gene calls are TRBV19 and TRBJ1-4; tentatively, D is TRBD1 (5 bases). The CDR3 sequence is 15 residues long. Germline CDR1 LNHDA, CDR2 SQIVND (reference sequence). The V end was cut by 4 bases, the J end by 6 bases, with 15 bases between.